The present T cell receptor beta chain was sequenced within a study of identical twins. TCRdb reprocessed the 5' RACE reads with MiXCR, giving one entry per CDR3 protein. The sample lists 350,000 or so distinct CDR3 sequences, about 10% occurring once. Germline assignment: CDR1 DFQATT and CDR2 SNEGSKA (reference sequence). There are 15 residues in the CDR3. V was pared by 1 base and J by 5 bases, with 10 bases of the junction left unmatched. This chain links TRBV20-1 with TRBJ1-1, with 7 nucleotides matching TRBD1. The receptor comes from a woman aged 45-65 years in good health. Sequencing input: naive T cells sorted from blood. The CDR3 sequence is CSARGVNRGGTEAFF. CDR3 sequence (DNA): TGCAGTGCTAGAGGTGTTAACAGGGGAGGTACTGAAGCTTTCTTT.